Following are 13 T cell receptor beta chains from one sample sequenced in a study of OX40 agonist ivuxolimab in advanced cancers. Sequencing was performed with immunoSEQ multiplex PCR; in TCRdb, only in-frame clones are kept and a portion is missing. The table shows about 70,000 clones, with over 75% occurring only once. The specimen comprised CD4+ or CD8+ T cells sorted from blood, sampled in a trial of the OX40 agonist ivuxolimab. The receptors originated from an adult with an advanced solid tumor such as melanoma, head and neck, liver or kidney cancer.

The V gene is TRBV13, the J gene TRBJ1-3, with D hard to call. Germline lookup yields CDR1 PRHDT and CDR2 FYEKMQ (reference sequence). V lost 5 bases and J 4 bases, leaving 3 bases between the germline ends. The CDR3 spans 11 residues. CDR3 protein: CASSPGNTIYF. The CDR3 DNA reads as TGTGCCAGCAGCCCCGGAAACACCATATATTTT.

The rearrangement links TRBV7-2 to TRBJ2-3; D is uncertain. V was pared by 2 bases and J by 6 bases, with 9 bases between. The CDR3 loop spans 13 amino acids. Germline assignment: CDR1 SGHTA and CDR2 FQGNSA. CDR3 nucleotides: TGTGCCAGCAGCTTAAATCCTGGGGATACGCAGTATTTT. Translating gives CASSLNPGDTQYF.

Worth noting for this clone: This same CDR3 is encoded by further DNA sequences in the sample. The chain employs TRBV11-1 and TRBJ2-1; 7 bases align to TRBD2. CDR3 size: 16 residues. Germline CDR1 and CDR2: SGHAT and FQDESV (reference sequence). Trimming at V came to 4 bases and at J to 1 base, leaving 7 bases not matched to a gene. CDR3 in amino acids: CASSSGTTPSYNEQFF. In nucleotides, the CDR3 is TGTGCCAGCAGCTCCGGGACTACCCCTTCCTACAATGAGCAGTTCTTC.

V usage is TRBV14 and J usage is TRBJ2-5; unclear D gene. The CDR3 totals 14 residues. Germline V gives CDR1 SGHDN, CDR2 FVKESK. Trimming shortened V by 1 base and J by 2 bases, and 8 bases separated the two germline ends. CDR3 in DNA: TGTGCCAGCAGCCAAGCAGCCTCGCAAGAGACCCAGTACTTC. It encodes CASSQAASQETQYF.

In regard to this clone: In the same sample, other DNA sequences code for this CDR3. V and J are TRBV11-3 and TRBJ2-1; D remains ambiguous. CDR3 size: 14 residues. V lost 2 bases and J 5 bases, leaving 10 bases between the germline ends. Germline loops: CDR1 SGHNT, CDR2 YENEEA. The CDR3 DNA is TGTGCCAGCAGCTTATCTGGGTCCAACAATGAGCAGTTCTTC. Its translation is CASSLSGSNNEQFF.

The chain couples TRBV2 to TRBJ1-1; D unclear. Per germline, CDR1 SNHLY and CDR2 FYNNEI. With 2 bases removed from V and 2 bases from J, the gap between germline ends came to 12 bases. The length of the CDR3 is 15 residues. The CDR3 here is CASSELGLLNTEAFF. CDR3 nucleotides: TGTGCCAGCAGTGAACTAGGGTTACTTAACACTGAAGCTTTCTTT. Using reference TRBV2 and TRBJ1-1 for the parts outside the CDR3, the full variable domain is EPEVTQTPSHQVTQMGQEVILRCVPISNHLYFYWYRQILGQKVEFLVSFYNNEISEKSEIFDDQFSVERPDGSNFTLKIRSTKLEDSAMYFCASSELGLLNTEAFFGQGTRLTVV.

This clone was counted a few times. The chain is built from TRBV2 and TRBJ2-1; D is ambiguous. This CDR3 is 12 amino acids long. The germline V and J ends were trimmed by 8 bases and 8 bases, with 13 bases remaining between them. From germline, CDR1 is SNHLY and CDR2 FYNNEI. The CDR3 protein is CASSISWHEQFF. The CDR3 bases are TGTGCCAGCTCCATCAGCTGGCATGAGCAGTTCTTC.

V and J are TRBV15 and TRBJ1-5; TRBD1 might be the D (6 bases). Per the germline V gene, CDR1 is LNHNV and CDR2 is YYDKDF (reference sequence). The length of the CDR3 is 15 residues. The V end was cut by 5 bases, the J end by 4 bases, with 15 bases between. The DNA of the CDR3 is TGTGCCACCAGCGGTTCGGGACATAGGAATCAGCCCCAGCATTTT. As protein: CATSGSGHRNQPQHF.

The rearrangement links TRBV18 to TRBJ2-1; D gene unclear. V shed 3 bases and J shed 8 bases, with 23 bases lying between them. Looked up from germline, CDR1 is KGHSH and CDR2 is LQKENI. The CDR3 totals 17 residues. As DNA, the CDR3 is TGTGCCAGCTCACCGAGAGACTGGGCTAAGGCGGACGATGAGCAGTTCTTC. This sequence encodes CASSPRDWAKADDEQFF.

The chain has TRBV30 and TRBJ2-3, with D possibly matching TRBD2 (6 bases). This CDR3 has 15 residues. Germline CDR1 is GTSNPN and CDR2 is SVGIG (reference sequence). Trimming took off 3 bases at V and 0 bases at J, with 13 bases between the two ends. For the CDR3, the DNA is TGTGCCTGGAGCTCCGGGAGCACTAGCACAGATACGCAGTATTTT. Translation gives CAWSSGSTSTDTQYF.

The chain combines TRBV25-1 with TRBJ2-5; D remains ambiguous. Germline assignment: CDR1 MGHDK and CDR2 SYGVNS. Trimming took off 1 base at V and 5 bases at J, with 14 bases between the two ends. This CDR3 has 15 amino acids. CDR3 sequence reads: CASSELSFGRETQYF. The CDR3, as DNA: TGTGCCAGCAGTGAATTGAGTTTTGGTAGGGAGACCCAGTACTTC.

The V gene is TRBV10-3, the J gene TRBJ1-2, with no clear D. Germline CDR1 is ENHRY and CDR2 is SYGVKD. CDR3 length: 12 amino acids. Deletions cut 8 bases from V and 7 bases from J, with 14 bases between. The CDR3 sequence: CAIDTGSGGYTF. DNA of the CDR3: TGTGCCATCGATACCGGTTCGGGTGGCTACACCTTC.

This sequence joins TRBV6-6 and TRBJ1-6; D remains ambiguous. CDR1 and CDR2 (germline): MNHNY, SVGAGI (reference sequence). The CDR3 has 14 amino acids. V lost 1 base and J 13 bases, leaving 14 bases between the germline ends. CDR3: CASSYFGGVVPLHF. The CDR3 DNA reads TGTGCCAGCAGTTACTTCGGTGGGGTGGTGCCCCTCCACTTT.